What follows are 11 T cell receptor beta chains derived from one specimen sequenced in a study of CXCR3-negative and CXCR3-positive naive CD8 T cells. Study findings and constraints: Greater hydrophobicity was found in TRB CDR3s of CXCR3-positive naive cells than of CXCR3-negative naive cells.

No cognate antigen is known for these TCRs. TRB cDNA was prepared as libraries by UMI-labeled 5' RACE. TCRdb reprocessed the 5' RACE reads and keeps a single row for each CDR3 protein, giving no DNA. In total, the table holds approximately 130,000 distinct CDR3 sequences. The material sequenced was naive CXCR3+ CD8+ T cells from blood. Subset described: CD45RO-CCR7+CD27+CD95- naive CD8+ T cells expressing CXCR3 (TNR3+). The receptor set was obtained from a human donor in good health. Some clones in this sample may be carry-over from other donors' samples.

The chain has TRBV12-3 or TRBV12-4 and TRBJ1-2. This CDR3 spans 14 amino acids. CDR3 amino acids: CASSFRQTVYGYTF.

The CDR3 reads CASSHSVEAYEQYF. The chain uses TRBV5-1 and TRBJ2-7. CDR3 length: 14 residues. CDR1 is SGHRS, CDR2 YFSETQ, per germline.

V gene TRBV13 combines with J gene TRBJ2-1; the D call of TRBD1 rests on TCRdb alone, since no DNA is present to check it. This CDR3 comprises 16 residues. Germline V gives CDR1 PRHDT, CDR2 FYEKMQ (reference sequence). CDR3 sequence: CASSLTRDSNYNEQFF.

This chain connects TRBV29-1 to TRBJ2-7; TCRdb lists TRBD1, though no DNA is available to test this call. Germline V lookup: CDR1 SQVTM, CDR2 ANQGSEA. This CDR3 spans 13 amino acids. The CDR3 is CSLIGGDSYEQYF.

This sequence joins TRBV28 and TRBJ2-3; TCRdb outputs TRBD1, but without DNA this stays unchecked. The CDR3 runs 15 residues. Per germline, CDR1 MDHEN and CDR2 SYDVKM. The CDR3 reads CASSPGLGGDDTQYF.

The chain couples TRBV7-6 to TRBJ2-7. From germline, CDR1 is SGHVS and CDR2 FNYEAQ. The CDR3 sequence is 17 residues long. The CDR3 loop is CASSLGGKARGSYEQYF.

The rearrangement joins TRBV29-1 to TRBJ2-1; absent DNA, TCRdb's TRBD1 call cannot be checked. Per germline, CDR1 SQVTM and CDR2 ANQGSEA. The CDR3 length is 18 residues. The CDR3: CSADPLYPGQGPGNEQFF.

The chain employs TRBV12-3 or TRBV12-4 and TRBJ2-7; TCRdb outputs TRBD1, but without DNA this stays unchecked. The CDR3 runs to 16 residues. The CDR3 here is CASSLARTGYSYEQYF.

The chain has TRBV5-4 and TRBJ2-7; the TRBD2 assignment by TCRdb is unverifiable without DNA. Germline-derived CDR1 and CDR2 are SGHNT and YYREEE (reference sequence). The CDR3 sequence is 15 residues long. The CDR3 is CASSLGVTTPGEQYF.

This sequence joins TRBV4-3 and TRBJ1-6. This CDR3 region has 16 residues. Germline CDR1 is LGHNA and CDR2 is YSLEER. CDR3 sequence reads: CASSQDRHKFNSPLHF.

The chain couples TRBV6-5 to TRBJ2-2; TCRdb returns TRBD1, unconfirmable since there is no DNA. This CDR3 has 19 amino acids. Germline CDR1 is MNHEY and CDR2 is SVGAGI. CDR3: CASSNTRGQYFLNTGELFF.